This T cell receptor (beta chain) was sequenced for a study of blood T cells in healthy people across ages. Germline values: CDR1 SGHRS, CDR2 YFSETQ. The CDR3 extends over 12 amino acids. The ends were cut back, 0 bases at V and 5 bases at J, with 5 bases in the middle. The sample holds a few counts of this clonotype. Sample-barcoded 5' priming and a J-beta primer mix drove a second PCR of about 6 to 12 cycles. TCRdb used MiXCR to reprocess the 5' RACE reads, holding one entry per CDR3 protein. The repertoire holds 780,000 or so distinct CDR3 sequences, with roughly 50% as singletons. The receptor was isolated from a man aged 80 or over in good health. The rearrangement joins TRBV5-1 to TRBJ1-1; no firm D call. Sequenced material: blood. In DNA, the CDR3 is TGCGCCAGCAGCTTGGATCTGACTGAAGCTTTCTTT. Translation gives CASSLDLTEAFF.